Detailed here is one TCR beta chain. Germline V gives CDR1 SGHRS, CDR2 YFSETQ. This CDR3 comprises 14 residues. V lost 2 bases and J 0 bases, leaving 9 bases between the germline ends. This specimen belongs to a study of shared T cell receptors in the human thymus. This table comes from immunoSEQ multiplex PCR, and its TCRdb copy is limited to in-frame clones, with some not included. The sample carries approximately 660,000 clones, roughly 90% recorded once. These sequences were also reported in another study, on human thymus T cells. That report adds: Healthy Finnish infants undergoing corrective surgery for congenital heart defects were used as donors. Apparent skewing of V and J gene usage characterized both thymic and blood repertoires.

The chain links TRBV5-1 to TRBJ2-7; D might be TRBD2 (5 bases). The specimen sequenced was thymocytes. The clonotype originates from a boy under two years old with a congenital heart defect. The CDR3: CASSFGESSYEQYF. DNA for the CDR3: TGCGCCAGCAGCTTTGGGGAGAGCTCCTACGAGCAGTACTTC. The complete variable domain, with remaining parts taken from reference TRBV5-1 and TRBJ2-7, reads KAGVTQTPRYLIKTRGQQVTLSCSPISGHRSVSWYQQTPGQGLQFLFEYFSETQRNKGNFPGRFSGRQFSNSRSEMNVSTLELGDSALYLCASSFGESSYEQYFGPGTRLTVT.